This T cell receptor beta chain was captured in a study of cytomegalovirus exposure and HLA in healthy donors (dated by TCRdb to about 2017). General notes on the study: In an earlier analysis of 450 to 750 of the donors, approximately 300 Gb of sequence data and some 100 million unique TCR beta sequences from about 179 million T cells were reported. To study patterns of TCR occurrence, a later analysis re-analyzed previously published TCR beta repertoires from under 750 donors and added high-resolution HLA genotyping. The genetic ancestry cluster associated with self-reported Caucasian donors included about four fifths of the roughly 400 genotyped donors. Among about 400 genotyped donors of the cohort, an average of approximately 200,000 unique TCR beta nucleotide sequences was sequenced per donor, of which about 18% were non-productive. Rather than drawing on any new phenotypic data, the later analysis identified candidate immune exposures from TCR beta sequences and the way those sequences occurred across donors. A later genetic analysis used genome-wide SNP genotypes for about 60% of the 666 donors, treating that subset as a discovery cohort. An early release covering roughly 600 HLA-typed donors comprised 300 to 350 gigabases of sequencing data and about 90 million unique TCR sequences. About five DR-DQ haplotypes were handled as single units for association and clustering, since linkage in the cohort was strong. An earlier analysis of several hundred of the donors used high-throughput TCR beta sequencing to judge whether each TCR beta V gene segment behaved as functional or pseudogenic. Along with the roughly 670-subject first cohort, a separate validation cohort of some 130 different subjects was used. Alongside the repertoire data, information on donor age, sex, ethnicity and CMV serostatus was compiled. The study aimed to test whether cataloging public T cell receptors could reveal signatures of past pathogen exposure. Every repertoire in the discovery cohort had been generated on one and the same sequencing platform. The number of donors typed differed by locus, with 629-630 for A, B, C, DRB1 and DQB1, 522 for DQA1, 606 for DPA1, and 400 to 490 for DPB1. To predict cytomegalovirus infection status, the study brought together high-throughput TCR immunosequencing, statistical association of individual TCRs with disease status, and machine learning. HLA typing covered class I and class II loci at four-digit resolution. The study profiled the T cell repertoires of under 700 subjects by immunosequencing and related them to cytomegalovirus serostatus.

About this clone itself: No cognate antigen has been identified for it. Base qualities are not provided; no much larger clone lies one nucleotide away.

V sheds 3 bases and J sheds 7 bases, leaving 13 bases between their ends. The CDR3 starts with the cysteine, ends with the phenylalanine, and has 14 residues. This entry keeps only the CDR3 DNA: 42 bases, framed from base 1. The CDR1 and CDR2 encoded by the germline V gene are KGHSH and LQKENI. On the study overall, not on this receptor specifically: In this cohort, only TCR beta chains were sequenced, and detectable features were limited by the absence of alpha or paired-chain data. A total of roughly 160 TCR beta chains were listed by the study as associated with cytomegalovirus. A later analysis found that most CMV-associated TCR beta chains appeared HLA-restricted, with HLA associations seemingly driven largely by CMV exposure. In vitro tests confirmed that a few of the cytomegalovirus-associated TCR beta chains recognize cytomegalovirus antigens. According to a later analysis, parvovirus B19, influenza, CMV and Epstein-Barr virus appeared linked to several top co-occurrence clusters. According to the authors, the approach could potentially be generalized to other disease states and immunological phenotypes. An earlier analysis of roughly 570 of the donors showed that most TCR beta V segments appeared in productive rearrangements either about 90% or about 30% of the time, which broadly matched IMGT annotations. For the cohort, immune exposure information was limited to CMV serostatus. Most TCR sequences were observed very rarely across donors, whereas some public TCRs were present in many individuals. At a false discovery rate of 0.05, a later analysis linked 16,951 TCR beta sequences to specific HLA alleles. Compared with the approximately 720-donor mean, donors in an Asian-associated ancestry cluster had fewer N-insertions in productive TCRs, according to a later genetic analysis. Roughly uniform sequencing depth across donors was assumed in presence/absence analyses, although this assumption may not hold. A further reported finding was that TCR beta sequences accurately predicted the HLA-A and HLA-B alleles for most subjects in the first cohort. Because HLA typing was unavailable for some donors at each locus, only the typed subset was used in association tests. Strong co-occurrence of HLA alleles, especially DR and DQ, made assigning TCR associations to individual alleles difficult. A group of highly shared sequence variants was considered likely to be a technical artifact of the sequencing pipeline. V-gene and J-gene trimming of TCR beta chains was associated with a missense DCLRE1C variant in a later genetic analysis, and the association was replicated in an independent cohort. Correlated functional status among segregating V segments might reflect linkage disequilibrium, but an unknown experimental factor could not be ruled out. A later analysis found that HLA-associated TCR beta chains were more clonally expanded and had lower generation probabilities than equally common non-associated chains. Cytomegalovirus status was reported to be diagnosed by the classifier with high specificity and sensitivity in both the original and validation cohorts. The earlier analysis of nearly 600 of the donors excluded seventeen rarely observed V segments, including chromosome 9 orphons, because counts were too low. Some IMGT-functional V segments, including TRBV6-2 and TRBV6-3, could not be told apart with the 87-base-pair reads, so those segments were excluded. According to a later analysis, TCR association rates differed among HLA loci, with DRB1 alleles showing the most associated TCRs and HLA-C alleles showing the fewest.

To prepare the library, the immunoSEQ multiplex PCR assay was applied. For the multiplex PCR, a mixture combining 60 forward primers for TCR Vbeta segments and 13 reverse primers for TCR Jbeta segments was used. A multiplex PCR assay on genomic DNA amplified the CDR3 region of rearranged TCR beta genes. The Illumina HiSeq System was used to sequence the amplified TCR beta libraries as 87-base-pair reads. From the authors' description of their analysis: Across the 670 or so repertoires, a later analysis counted roughly 84 million unique TCR beta chains, approximately 12 million of which were shared by at least two donors. A nearest-neighbor algorithm error-corrected the raw reads and collapsed the reads into unique sequences, merging closely related sequences to remove PCR and sequencing errors. Alignment of CDR3 sequences to IMGT reference sequences was used to assign V, D and J gene segments. For a sequence to be retained, a match of at least six nucleotides was required to both a V gene segment and a J gene segment. Rearrangements were called productive when the CDR3 lacked stop codons and stayed in frame with V and J; all others were non-productive. CDR3 was defined according to IMGT convention as the region running from the second conserved V-encoded cysteine to the conserved J-encoded phenylalanine. In an earlier analysis of around 640 of the donors, sequences lacking an unambiguous match to a single V gene segment were excluded. In an earlier analysis of approximately 560 of the donors, a V segment was called functional when productive rearrangements were above 56.7%, and segregating when the standard deviation between donors exceeded 5%. A statistical classification framework was developed to diagnose cytomegalovirus status using the catalog of TCR beta chain sequences. A later analysis assigned V and J genes by comparing TCR nucleotide sequences with IMGT/GENE-DB human TR gene sequences. Using the TCRdist pipeline, a later analysis assigned CDR3 sequences along with most-parsimonious VDJ recombination scenarios. In a later analysis, each TCR beta chain was defined by its CDR3 amino acid sequence together with its V-gene family, and reads lacking a unique V-gene family were excluded. As a way to deal with suspected cross-contamination and a sequencing artifact, a later analysis dropped over 550 nucleotide sequences that were highly shared and had low generation probability. In a later analysis, a clonal expansion index for each public chain was calculated from normalized within-repertoire ranks of inferred template counts. Generation probabilities in a later analysis came from a VDJ recombination model fitted to out-of-frame rearrangements, and those results were checked against IGoR. Hypergeometric tests were used in a later analysis to score TCR-TCR, TCR-HLA and TCR-CMV co-occurrence, with a repertoire-size bias correction applied to the TCR pairs. To estimate false discovery rates, a later analysis permuted the HLA or CMV assignments 20 times. In a later analysis, co-occurring TCRs were grouped using DBSCAN, with TCRdist sequence similarity added in when clustering inside HLA-allele-positive subsets. Repertoires with fewer than 30,000 or more than 120,000 public chains were left out of co-occurrence clustering, as were about five repertoires with anomalous nucleotide sharing. In TCRdb, the immuneACCESS table is reduced to in-frame sequences with V and J assigned. These tables do not hold every clone; where another copy was compared, an unresolved V gene accounts for under half, and the others remain unexplained. The DNA was the basis for D and trimming; V, J and clone size are from that table. Present in this sample are about 140,000 clones, roughly three fifths of which were seen just once. Under 7.5% of the sample is taken by the ten largest.

The cohort comprised some 680 healthy bone marrow donors. Cohort members were all nominally healthy when sampled, although unrecorded immune exposures were likely present. The donor was CMV seronegative and belonged to the group of more than 300 seronegative cohort members. Every donor gave a peripheral blood sample, and the peripheral blood mononuclear cells from that sample were used for TCR beta sequencing. Genomic DNA extraction from the blood cell samples was performed with the Qiagen DNeasy Blood Extraction Kit. Source material: PBMCs. This clonotype originated in a woman between 55 and 75 years old in good health and CMV-seronegative. The V and J segments used are TRBV18 and TRBJ2-4; TRBD2 is possibly the D segment (6 matching bases). The base sequence is TGTGCCAGCTCACCTTCTGGGGACTTGAACATTCAGTACTTC. The encoded protein is CASSPSGDLNIQYF.